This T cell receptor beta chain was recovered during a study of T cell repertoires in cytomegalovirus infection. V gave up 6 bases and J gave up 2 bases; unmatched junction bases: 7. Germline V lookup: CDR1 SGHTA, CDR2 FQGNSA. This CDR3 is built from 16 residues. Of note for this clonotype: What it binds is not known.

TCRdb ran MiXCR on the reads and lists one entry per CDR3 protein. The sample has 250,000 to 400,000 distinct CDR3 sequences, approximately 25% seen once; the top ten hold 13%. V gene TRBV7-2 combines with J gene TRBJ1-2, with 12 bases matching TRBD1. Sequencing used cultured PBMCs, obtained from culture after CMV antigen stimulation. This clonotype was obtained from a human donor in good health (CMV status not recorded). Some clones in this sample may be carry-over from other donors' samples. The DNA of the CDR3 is TGTGCCAGCAGGCGGCCCGGGACAGGGGGCAACTATGGCTACACCTTC. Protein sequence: CASRRPGTGGNYGYTF.